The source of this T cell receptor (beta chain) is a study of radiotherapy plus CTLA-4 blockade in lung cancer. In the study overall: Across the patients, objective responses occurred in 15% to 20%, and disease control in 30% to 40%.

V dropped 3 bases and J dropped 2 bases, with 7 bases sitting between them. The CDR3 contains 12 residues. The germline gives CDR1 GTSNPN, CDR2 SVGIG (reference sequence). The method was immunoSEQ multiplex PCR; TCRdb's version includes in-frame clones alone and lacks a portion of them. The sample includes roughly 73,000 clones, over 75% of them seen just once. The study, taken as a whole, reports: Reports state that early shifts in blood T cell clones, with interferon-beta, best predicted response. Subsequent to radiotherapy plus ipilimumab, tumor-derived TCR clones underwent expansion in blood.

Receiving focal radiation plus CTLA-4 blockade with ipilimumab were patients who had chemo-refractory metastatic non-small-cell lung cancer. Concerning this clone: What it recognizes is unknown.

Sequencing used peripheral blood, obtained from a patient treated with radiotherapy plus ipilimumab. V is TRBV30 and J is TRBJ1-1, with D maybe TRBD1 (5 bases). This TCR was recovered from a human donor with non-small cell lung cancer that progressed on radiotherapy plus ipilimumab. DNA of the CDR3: TGTGCCTGGAGGGACATTAACACTGAAGCTTTCTTT. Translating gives CAWRDINTEAFF.